This T cell receptor (beta chain) was found in a study of OX40 agonist ivuxolimab in advanced cancers. Study overall: Melanoma, hepatocellular carcinoma, head and neck or renal cell cancer occurred in dose-escalation patients. Those enrolled were roughly 85% male, with a mean age of 60 years and ages from roughly 20 to 85. Study findings and constraints: In general, CD8+ T cells held more expanded clones than CD4+ did, on average.

Trimming left V 5 bases short and J 1 base short, with 14 bases between. Looked up from germline, CDR1 is SEHNR and CDR2 is FQNEAQ (reference sequence). The CDR3 consists of 15 residues. Generated by immunoSEQ multiplex PCR, the TCRdb table keeps only in-frame clones and is missing some. The data show fewer than 45,000 clones, with about 88% seen just once and around 13% held by the top ten. Worth noting for this clone: The target antigen is unknown.

The TCR sequence derives from an adult with an advanced solid tumor such as melanoma, head and neck, liver or kidney cancer. The sample here was CD4+ or CD8+ T cells sorted from blood, taken in a trial of the OX40 agonist ivuxolimab. The V and J genes are TRBV7-9 and TRBJ1-1; D is perhaps TRBD1 (6 bases). In nucleotides, the CDR3 is TGTGCCAGCAGCCCTACAGGGAGAGGGAACACTGAAGCTTTCTTT. Translation gives CASSPTGRGNTEAFF.